These T cell receptor beta chains were read from a single sample in a study of cytomegalovirus exposure and HLA in healthy donors. Measured with immunoSEQ multiplex PCR; TCRdb has only the in-frame clones, and not every one. This sample has 90,000 or so clones, with about two thirds found just once. The sequenced sample consisted of PBMCs. Every receptor here comes from a boy under 18 in good health and CMV-seropositive. The CDR3 runs from the conserved cysteine through the conserved F or W. The D gene is left open where the match is weak. The size field is filled for only some rows; it gives once, few, many or a size class.

d_gene	j_gene	v_gene	abundance	CDR3aa	CDR3nt
NA	TRBJ2-3	TRBV19	NA	CASGRQITDTQYF	TGTGCCAGTGGGAGACAAATCACAGATACGCAGTATTTT
TRBD1	TRBJ2-6	TRBV5-1	once	CASSWGTGRSGANVLTF	TGCGCCAGCAGCTGGGGGACAGGGAGGTCTGGGGCCAACGTCCTGACTTTC
NA	TRBJ2-6	TRBV7-8	NA	CASSDLVRGSSGANVLTF	TGTGCCAGCAGCGACTTAGTCAGGGGTTCCTCTGGGGCCAACGTCCTGACTTTC
TRBD1	TRBJ2-7	TRBV7-7	NA	CASSQGTGREQYF	TGTGCCAGCAGCCAAGGGACAGGTCGCGAGCAGTACTTC
NA	TRBJ1-1	TRBV13	NA	CASSPRGPWTEAFF	TGTGCCAGCAGCCCGCGGGGGCCTTGGACTGAAGCTTTCTTT
NA	TRBJ1-3	TRBV4-3	NA	CASSQDYSSGNTIYF	TGCGCCAGCAGCCAAGATTATAGCTCTGGAAACACCATATATTTT
NA	TRBJ2-1	TRBV29-1	NA	CSVGSGNEQFF	TGCAGCGTTGGGTCCGGGAATGAGCAGTTCTTC
NA	TRBJ1-5	TRBV30	NA	CAWSRARDQPQHF	TGTGCCTGGAGCCGGGCCAGGGATCAGCCCCAGCATTTT
NA	TRBJ1-6	TRBV6-6	NA	CASSRQEIGSPLHF	TGTGCCAGCAGTCGTCAGGAAATTGGTTCACCCCTCCACTTT
NA	TRBJ2-3	TRBV5-1	NA	CASRVEGTDTQYF	TGCGCCAGCAGGGTAGAGGGCACAGATACGCAGTATTTT
NA	TRBJ2-3	TRBV27	NA	CASSVSWATDTQYF	TGTGCCAGCAGCGTCTCCTGGGCCACAGATACGCAGTATTTT
TRBD2	TRBJ2-7	TRBV6-5	NA	CASRRSGSSYEQYF	TGTGCCAGCAGGAGGAGCGGGAGCTCCTACGAGCAGTACTTC
NA	TRBJ1-2	TRBV19	NA	CASSISLGGLYYGYTF	TGTGCCAGTAGCATCTCACTGGGGGGACTCTACTATGGCTACACCTTC
NA	TRBJ2-3	TRBV5-1	NA	CASSLEQGSDTQYF	TGCGCCAGCAGCTTGGAACAGGGCTCAGATACGCAGTATTTT
NA	TRBJ1-3	TRBV6-5	NA	CASSYNRRGNTIYF	TGTGCCAGCAGTTACAACAGGCGTGGAAACACCATATATTTT
NA	TRBJ1-5	TRBV6-5	once	CASSYDRYSNQPQNF	TGTGCCAGCAGTTACGATCGCTATAGCAATCAGCCCCAGAATTTT